These 21 T cell receptor beta chains came from one sample sequenced in a study of cytomegalovirus exposure and HLA in healthy donors. The study ran its PCR with 60 Vbeta and 13 Jbeta primers. TCRdb keeps only in-frame clones here, not all; method: immunoSEQ multiplex PCR. The sample gives around 130,000 clones, around 76% of which show up once; around 2% is in the top ten. The sequencing input was PBMCs. All receptors come from a woman aged 45-65 years in good health and CMV-seronegative.

V is TRBV4-2 and J is TRBJ2-2; D not resolved. Germline CDR1 reads LGHNA; CDR2 reads YNFKEQ. The CDR3 loop spans 11 amino acids. V lost 0 bases and J lost 13, with 6 bases in between. CDR3 loop: CASSQERSLFF. For the CDR3, the DNA is TGTGCCAGCAGCCAAGAGAGGTCGCTGTTTTTT.

The V and J genes are TRBV18 and TRBJ2-5; 7 bases map to TRBD1. J was trimmed by 2 bases and V by 6 bases; bases with no gene match: 6. Germline lookup yields CDR1 KGHSH and CDR2 LQKENI. CDR3 length: 14 residues. The DNA of the CDR3 is TGTGCCAGCTCCCCCCAACAGGGGCAAGAGACCCAGTACTTC. Encoded protein: CASSPQQGQETQYF. The variable domain in full, with the rest retrieved from reference TRBV18 and TRBJ2-5, is NAGVMQNPRHLVRRRGQEARLRCSPMKGHSHVYWYRQLPEEGLKFMVYLQKENIIDESGMPKERFSAEFPKEGPSILRIQQVVRGDSAAYFCASSPQQGQETQYFGPGTRLLVL.

V is TRBV28 and J is TRBJ2-1, with TRBD2 matching 11 bases. CDR1 and CDR2 (germline): MDHEN, SYDVKM. This CDR3 region has 15 residues. The V gene end was trimmed by 6 bases and the J gene end by 7 bases; junction bases not matched to a gene: 8. The CDR3 sequence: CASSPLAGVGNEQFF. DNA of the CDR3: TGTGCCAGCAGCCCACTAGCGGGAGTTGGTAATGAGCAGTTCTTC.

This chain uses TRBV6-5 with TRBJ2-1; TRBD2 matches at 10 bases. Germline V gene lookup returns CDR1 MNHEY and CDR2 SVGAGI. V shed 8 bases and J 8 bases; nucleotides not matched to a gene: 12. CDR3 length: 15 amino acids. The CDR3 DNA is TGTGCCAGCTTTATAGCGGGAGGACCGCGCTATGAGCAGTTCTTC. Its translation: CASFIAGGPRYEQFF.

This chain links TRBV5-4 with TRBJ2-1, with a possible D match to TRBD1 (6 bases). From germline, CDR1 is SGHNT and CDR2 YYREEE (reference sequence). The CDR3 has 16 residues. Trimming cost V 3 bases and J 1 base, with 14 bases left between them. The CDR3 loop is CASSSRRGLSYNEQFF. DNA of the CDR3: TGTGCCAGCAGCTCCCGAAGGGGGTTATCCTACAATGAGCAGTTCTTC.

The J gene is TRBJ1-4, the V gene TRBV5-4; D uncertain. From germline, CDR1 is SGHNT and CDR2 YYREEE (reference sequence). The CDR3 totals 16 residues. V was shortened by 0 bases and J by 0 bases, with 9 bases between the two germline ends. CDR3 DNA sequence: TGTGCCAGCAGCTTGGCCCACACGACAACTAATGAAAAACTGTTTTTT. It translates to CASSLAHTTTNEKLFF.

In the case of this clone: One end of the junction varies from germline; a read error may be responsible. V and J are TRBV7-9 and TRBJ1-4, with 9 bases fitting TRBD1. The CDR3 consists of 14 residues. The V gene's germline CDR1 is SEHNR and CDR2 FQNEAQ (reference sequence). In nucleotides, the CDR3 is TGTTCCAGCAGACGGACAGGGGCAAATGAAAAACTGTTTTTT. Protein sequence: CSSRRTGANEKLFF.

This clone was seen a single time. In DNA form, the CDR3 reads TGTGCCAGTAGCCCACTAGCGGGAGGCTACGAGCAGTACTTC. It translates to CASSPLAGGYEQYF. This rearrangement joins TRBV19 to TRBJ2-7; TRBD2 matches at 12 bases. Trimming cost V 6 bases and J 3 bases; bases outside gene matches: 3. Germline V gene sequence: CDR1 LNHDA, CDR2 SQIVND (reference sequence). The CDR3 is made up of 14 amino acids.

The rearrangement uses TRBV15 and TRBJ2-1; D is possibly TRBD2 (6 bases). V shed 9 bases and J shed 4 bases, with 19 bases lying between them. The CDR3 spans 15 residues. Per germline, CDR1 LNHNV and CDR2 YYDKDF (reference sequence). The CDR3 sequence: CATGPRRGTYNEQFF. The CDR3 nucleotides read TGTGCCACAGGGCCTCGGCGGGGAACATACAATGAGCAGTTCTTC.

CDR3 bases: TGCGCCAGCAGCTTGGCCTCTAGCGGGATCTCCTACAATGAGCAGTTCTTC. This sequence encodes CASSLASSGISYNEQFF. The chain recombines TRBV5-1 with TRBJ2-7; 9 bases match TRBD2. Near its end, the DNA agrees better with TRBJ2-1, so the J call may be wrong. The CDR3 loop spans 17 amino acids. CDR1 and CDR2 from the germline V gene are SGHRS and YFSETQ.

The chain combines TRBV6-1 with TRBJ1-2, with 7 bases that match TRBD1. The CDR3 has 16 residues. V was pared by 2 bases and J by 2 bases, with 8 bases of the junction left unmatched. Per the germline V gene, CDR1 is MNHNS and CDR2 is SASEGT. This chain's CDR3 is CASSETETGTNYGYTF. In nucleotides, the CDR3 is TGTGCCAGCAGTGAAACCGAGACAGGGACAAACTATGGCTACACCTTC.

The V call is TRBV5-6, the J call TRBJ1-1; D remains ambiguous. The CDR3 runs to 15 residues. Looked up from germline, CDR1 is SGHDT and CDR2 is YYEEEE. V lost 2 bases and J 5 bases, leaving 16 bases between the germline ends. CDR3 amino acids: CASSFAPLEVTEAFF. CDR3 DNA sequence: TGTGCCAGCAGCTTCGCCCCGTTGGAGGTGACTGAAGCTTTCTTT.

The chain uses TRBV18 and TRBJ1-2; the D is unclear. V lost 3 bases to trimming and J lost 0 bases, with 5 bases between them. CDR3 length equals 13 residues. Germline V gene sequence: CDR1 KGHSH, CDR2 LQKENI. CDR3 DNA sequence: TGTGCCAGCTCACCGTCATCTAACTATGGCTACACCTTC. Translating gives CASSPSSNYGYTF. Full variable domain (rest looked up from reference TRBV18 and TRBJ1-2): NAGVMQNPRHLVRRRGQEARLRCSPMKGHSHVYWYRQLPEEGLKFMVYLQKENIIDESGMPKERFSAEFPKEGPSILRIQQVVRGDSAAYFCASSPSSNYGYTFGSGTRLTVV.

The sample holds one count of this clone. The chain has TRBV11-3 and TRBJ2-2, with a weak D call TRBD1 (5 bases). The ends were cut back, 5 bases at V and 0 bases at J, with 13 bases in the middle. The CDR3 loop spans 16 amino acids. Germline CDR1 is SGHNT and CDR2 is YENEEA. CDR3 DNA: TGTGCCAGCAGCGAAGGACAACTCGCGAACACCGGGGAGCTGTTTTTT. Translated: CASSEGQLANTGELFF.

The rearrangement joins TRBV7-9 to TRBJ2-7; TRBD2 is a possible D gene (5 bases). The germline gives CDR1 SEHNR, CDR2 FQNEAQ (reference sequence). Trimming took 7 bases from V and 3 from J, leaving 19 bases between them. The CDR3 sequence is 15 residues long. This CDR3 is CASIPEGTRVYEQYV. The CDR3 bases are TGTGCCAGCATCCCAGAGGGAACCCGAGTCTACGAGCAGTACGTC.

Only a few counts were recorded for this clone. The rearrangement uses TRBV21-1 and TRBJ1-1; no check of the table's D call, TRBD1, against the DNA was made. TRBV21-1 is a recognized pseudogene. This CDR3 is built from 13 residues. In DNA, the CDR3 is TGTGCCAGCATAGACAGATGGGACACTGAAGCTTTCTTT. Its protein is CASIDRWDTEAFF.

The CDR3 DNA sequence: TGTGCCACTAAGCTCTCGGGGACAGATACGCAGTATTTT. Translating gives CATKLSGTDTQYF. The gene calls are TRBV28 and TRBJ2-3; a weak D match, TRBD2 (5 bases). Per the germline V gene, CDR1 is MDHEN and CDR2 is SYDVKM. V dropped 10 bases and J dropped 3 bases, with 14 bases sitting between them. The CDR3 loop spans 13 amino acids.

This clone was observed a handful of times. The chain recombines TRBV27 with TRBJ1-4; TRBD1 is a possible D gene (6 bases). Per the germline V gene, CDR1 is MNHEY and CDR2 is SMNVEV (reference sequence). V lost 3 bases and J lost 6, with 11 bases in between. The length of the CDR3 is 14 residues. The CDR3 reads CASSFEGGDEKLFF. For the CDR3, the DNA is TGTGCCAGCAGTTTCGAAGGGGGGGATGAAAAACTGTTTTTT.

The chain employs TRBV29-1 and TRBJ1-1, with 9 bases identical to TRBD1. J was trimmed by 3 bases and V by 6 bases; bases with no gene match: 2. This CDR3 is 12 amino acids long. Per the germline V gene, CDR1 is SQVTM and CDR2 is ANQGSEA. CDR3 DNA sequence: TGCAGCGTCGGACAGGGGTACACTGAAGCTTTCTTT. Translation gives CSVGQGYTEAFF.

The V and J genes are TRBV6-5 and TRBJ1-1; D is uncertain. The CDR3 has 14 amino acids. The ends were cut back, 1 base at V and 5 bases at J, with 11 bases in the middle. Germline V CDR1 and CDR2: MNHEY, SVGAGI. The CDR3 loop is CASSYFPGRTEAFF. CDR3 coding DNA: TGTGCCAGCAGTTACTTCCCAGGAAGGACTGAAGCTTTCTTT.

The chain couples TRBV7-3 to TRBJ2-7, with 7 bases fitting TRBD1. Per the germline V gene, CDR1 is SGHTA and CDR2 is FQGTGA. The ends lost 4 bases at V and 3 bases at J; junction bases unmatched: 9. The CDR3 sequence is 15 residues long. The CDR3 region is CASSSGQAGIYEQYV. The CDR3 DNA sequence: TGTGCCAGCAGCTCTGGACAGGCCGGTATCTACGAGCAGTACGTC.